One and the same sample provided the 21 T cell receptor beta chains below, sequenced in a study of CD8 T cells in Susac syndrome. Reverse transcription used about 0.5 to 1 ug RNA and random hexamers. TCRdb analysed the immunoSEQ multiplex PCR reads with MiXCR anew, one entry per CDR3 protein. Among roughly 100,000 distinct CDR3 sequences, approximately 95% were seen once, and the ten largest hold approximately 0.41%. The sequenced sample consisted of CD8+ T cells from PBMCs. Receptors were obtained from a human donor with Susac syndrome.

The genes are TRBV9 and TRBJ2-1, with unresolved D. Germline assignment: CDR1 SGDLS and CDR2 YYNGEE. The CDR3 is 13 amino acids. Trimming removed 4 bases at V and 3 bases at J, with 8 bases between. CDR3 sequence: CASSFPLYNEQFF. Written as DNA, the CDR3 is TGTGCCAGCAGCTTTCCCCTCTACAATGAGCAGTTCTTC.

This chain links TRBV18 with TRBJ2-7; D is perhaps TRBD2 (7 bases). The CDR3 is 16 amino acids. In germline, CDR1 is KGHSH, CDR2 LQKENI. Trimming removed 6 bases at V and 0 bases at J, with 18 bases between. The CDR3 loop reads CASSYTNREGSYEQYF. The CDR3 DNA follows: TGTGCCAGCTCCTACACAAACAGGGAGGGCTCCTACGAGCAGTACTTC.

This rearrangement joins TRBV18 to TRBJ2-7; unclear D gene. Germline lookup yields CDR1 KGHSH and CDR2 LQKENI. The CDR3 consists of 13 residues. The V end was cut by 3 bases, the J end by 0 bases, with 6 bases between. The CDR3: CASSPPSSYEQYF. Here the CDR3 DNA reads TGTGCCAGCTCACCCCCGAGCTCCTACGAGCAGTACTTC.

This rearrangement joins TRBV27 to TRBJ2-5; D possibly corresponds to TRBD1 (5 bases). CDR1 MNHEY and CDR2 SMNVEV come from the germline V gene (reference sequence). Trimming pared 6 bases from V and 10 bases from J, leaving 27 bases between. This CDR3 has 16 residues. CDR3 amino acids: CASSPFETPNQRGQYF. The CDR3 nucleotides read TGTGCCAGCAGCCCATTCGAGACACCCAATCAAAGGGGCCAGTACTTC.

The V call is TRBV7-6, the J call TRBJ2-7, with 7 bases aligning to TRBD1. From germline, CDR1 is SGHVS and CDR2 FNYEAQ. The CDR3 spans 15 residues. V lost 0 bases to trimming and J lost 2 bases; unmatched junction nucleotides: 4. The CDR3: CASSLARGPAYEQYF. The CDR3 DNA is TGTGCCAGCAGCTTAGCGAGGGGGCCGGCCTACGAGCAGTACTTC.

The chain couples TRBV27 to TRBJ2-1; D gene ambiguous. Germline V lookup: CDR1 MNHEY, CDR2 SMNVEV (reference sequence). The CDR3 sequence is 12 residues long. The ends were cut back, 11 bases at V and 6 bases at J, with 14 bases in the middle. The CDR3 here is CASSGPGNEQFF. CDR3 coding DNA: TGTGCCTCGAGTGGCCCAGGCAATGAGCAGTTCTTC.

V is TRBV19 and J is TRBJ1-2; no definite D call. Trimming took 7 bases from V and 0 from J, leaving 9 bases between them. Germline V gene sequence: CDR1 LNHDA, CDR2 SQIVND (reference sequence). This CDR3 is 13 amino acids long. CDR3 loop: CASNPGSNYGYTF. In DNA form, the CDR3 reads TGTGCCAGTAACCCAGGTTCTAACTATGGCTACACCTTC.

The chain recombines TRBV9 with TRBJ2-1, with unresolved D. Trimming removed 0 bases at V and 0 bases at J, with 13 bases between. CDR3 length equals 17 residues. The germline V gene encodes CDR1 SGDLS and CDR2 YYNGEE. CDR3 sequence (DNA): TGTGCCAGCAGCGTAGCCCCCACCAGGAGCTCCTACAATGAGCAGTTCTTC. Translating gives CASSVAPTRSSYNEQFF.

CDR3 residues: CASSYPTGGTGDTQYF. CDR3 bases: TGTGCCAGCAGTTATCCCACCGGGGGGACCGGGGATACGCAGTATTTT. This chain joins TRBV12-3 or TRBV12-4 and TRBJ2-3; TRBD2 agrees at 7 bases. The V and J ends lost 4 bases and 6 bases, in that order; junction bases with no gene match: 13. This CDR3 comprises 16 residues.

The chain has TRBV19 and TRBJ2-7; D is ambiguous. The germline CDR1 and CDR2 sequences are LNHDA and SQIVND (reference sequence). The CDR3 has 13 residues. Trimming removed 7 bases from V and 2 bases from J, with 12 bases in between. CDR3 sequence (DNA): TGTGCCAGTATCGGTCCAGGCCCCTACGAGCAGTACTTC. Translated: CASIGPGPYEQYF.

J is TRBJ2-2 and V is TRBV6-5; a weak D match, TRBD2 (6 bases). There are 13 residues in the CDR3. V dropped 8 bases and J dropped 5 bases, with 12 bases sitting between them. Germline V gene lookup returns CDR1 MNHEY and CDR2 SVGAGI. CDR3 in amino acids: CASRLGGTGELFF. The CDR3 DNA reads as TGTGCCAGCCGCCTGGGGGGTACCGGGGAGCTGTTTTTT.

V is TRBV18 and J is TRBJ2-7; perhaps TRBD2 as D (6 bases). The CDR3 is made up of 13 amino acids. Trimming shortened V by 8 bases and J by 5 bases, and 16 bases separated the two germline ends. The germline V gene has CDR1 KGHSH and CDR2 LQKENI. In DNA, the CDR3 is TGTGCCAGCACCCCAGCGGGTAGCCACGAGCAGTACTTC. Protein sequence: CASTPAGSHEQYF.

This chain uses TRBV6-6 with TRBJ2-3; 8 bases match TRBD2. CDR1 MNHNY and CDR2 SVGAGI come from the germline V gene (reference sequence). With 6 bases clipped from V and 0 bases from J, the junction kept 5 bases outside the gene matches. The length of the CDR3 is 15 residues. The CDR3 nucleotides are TGTGCCAGCAGGCCGGGGGGGTTGAGCACAGATACGCAGTATTTT. Translation gives CASRPGGLSTDTQYF.

The chain combines TRBV7-7 with TRBJ2-1, with a possible D match to TRBD2 (6 bases). The V end lost 1 base, the J end lost 8 bases, and 9 bases lay between the germline ends. The CDR3 runs to 13 residues. Germline CDR1 reads SSHAT; CDR2 reads FNYEAQ (reference sequence). The CDR3 region has the DNA TGTGCCAGCAGCTTAGTGGCTAGCGATGAGCAGTTCTTC. This codes for CASSLVASDEQFF.

This chain joins TRBV29-1 and TRBJ2-1, with TRBD2 matching 9 bases. The germline V gene encodes CDR1 SQVTM and CDR2 ANQGSEA. CDR3 length: 14 residues. The junction had 13 bases not matched to a gene; V was cut back by 7 bases and J by 9 bases. The CDR3 spells CSAAGGGALGEQFF. As DNA, the CDR3 is TGCAGCGCAGCAGGCGGGGGGGCGTTGGGTGAGCAGTTCTTC.

In its sample, this clonotype was seen once. The V and J genes are TRBV29-1 and TRBJ1-1, with D hard to call. CDR3 length: 12 residues. The germline V gene encodes CDR1 SQVTM and CDR2 ANQGSEA. V lost 5 bases to trimming and J lost 5 bases, with 12 bases between them. As DNA, the CDR3 is TGCAGCGTTCCCCTGGGAGGTACTGAAGCTTTCTTT. Protein: CSVPLGGTEAFF.

The chain joins TRBV3-1 to TRBJ2-5; 8 bases align to TRBD1. The CDR3 is 13 residues long. The germline V gene has CDR1 LGHDT and CDR2 YNNKEL (reference sequence). V trimming: 4 bases; J trimming: 4 bases; junction bases outside the gene matches: 2. The CDR3 nucleotides are TGTGCCAGCAGCCGAGGACAGGGAGAGACCCAGTACTTC. Its protein product is CASSRGQGETQYF.

The sample holds one count of this clonotype. The genes are TRBV20-1 and TRBJ2-1; D remains ambiguous. Germline CDR1 and CDR2: DFQATT and SNEGSKA (reference sequence). The V end lost 7 bases, the J end lost 5 bases, and 6 bases lay between the germline ends. CDR3 size: 10 residues. The CDR3 region has the DNA TGCAGTGGGTACGACAATGAGCAGTTCTTC. Amino acids: CSGYDNEQFF.

Points on this clonotype: This may arise from a read error, as a much more abundant clone is one base away. CDR3 sequence: CASRSAGTGSDNEPFF. Here the CDR3 DNA reads TGTGCCAGCAGGTCAGCCGGGACAGGGAGTGACAATGAGCCGTTCTTC. J is TRBJ2-1 and V is TRBV7-9; 9 bases align to TRBD1. Germline V gives CDR1 SEHNR, CDR2 FQNEAQ (reference sequence). The CDR3 contains 16 residues.

This rearrangement joins TRBV7-6 to TRBJ2-1; possibly TRBD1 for D (6 bases). Germline CDR1 SGHVS, CDR2 FNYEAQ. The CDR3 consists of 15 residues. V was cut by 4 bases and J by 3 bases, with 13 bases left in between. The CDR3 region is CASSSRQEVYNEQFF. CDR3 DNA sequence: TGTGCCAGCAGCTCCCGACAGGAGGTCTACAATGAGCAGTTCTTC. Complete variable domain (other parts from reference TRBV7-6 and TRBJ2-1): GAGVSQSPRYKVTKRGQDVALRCDPISGHVSLYWYRQALGQGPEFLTYFNYEAQQDKSGLPNDRFSAERPEGSISTLTIQRTEQRDSAMYRCASSSRQEVYNEQFFGPGTRLTVL.

This clonotype appeared a single time. V and J are TRBV18 and TRBJ2-1; D is unresolved. The CDR3 sequence is 15 residues long. V lost 3 bases and J lost 0, with 9 bases in between. Germline CDR1 KGHSH, CDR2 LQKENI. The CDR3 nucleotides are TGTGCCAGCTCACCGACACAAAGCTCCTACAATGAGCAGTTCTTC. As protein: CASSPTQSSYNEQFF. Based on the CDR3 plus reference TRBV18 and TRBJ2-1, the full variable domain is NAGVMQNPRHLVRRRGQEARLRCSPMKGHSHVYWYRQLPEEGLKFMVYLQKENIIDESGMPKERFSAEFPKEGPSILRIQQVVRGDSAAYFCASSPTQSSYNEQFFGPGTRLTVL.